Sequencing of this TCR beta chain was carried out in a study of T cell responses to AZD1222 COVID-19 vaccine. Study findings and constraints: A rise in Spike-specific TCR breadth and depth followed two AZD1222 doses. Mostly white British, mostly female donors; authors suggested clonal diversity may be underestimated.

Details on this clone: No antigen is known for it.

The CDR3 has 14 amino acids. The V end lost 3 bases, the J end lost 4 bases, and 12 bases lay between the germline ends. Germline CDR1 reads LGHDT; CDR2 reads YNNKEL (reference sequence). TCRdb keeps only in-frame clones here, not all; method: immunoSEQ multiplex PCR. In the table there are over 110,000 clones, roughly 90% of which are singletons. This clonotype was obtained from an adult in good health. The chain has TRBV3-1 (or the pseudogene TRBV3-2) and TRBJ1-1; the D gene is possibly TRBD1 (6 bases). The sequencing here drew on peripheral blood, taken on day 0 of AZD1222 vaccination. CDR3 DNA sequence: TGTGCCAGCAGCCAGACAGGAGGGGTCACTGAAGCTTTCTTT. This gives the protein CASSQTGGVTEAFF.